A single sample gave rise to the 11 T cell receptor beta chains below, sequenced in a study of T-cell reconstitution after alpha-beta-depleted transplantation in children. Preparation of the TCRbeta library was carried out with unique molecular identifiers. One entry per CDR3 protein, called by TCRdb with MiXCR from the PCR reads. This sample has 610,000 or so distinct CDR3 sequences, with approximately 30% found just once. Sample: PBMCs, taken before TCRalphabeta/CD19-depleted stem cell transplant. The receptor set was obtained from a boy less than two years old with Wiskott-Aldrich syndrome, due to receive a stem cell transplant.

This clonotype was observed once. This chain links TRBV20-1 with TRBJ2-5, with D possibly matching TRBD1 (6 bases). The CDR3 spans 14 residues. Looked up from germline, CDR1 is DFQATT and CDR2 is SNEGSKA (reference sequence). V was clipped by 4 bases and J by 1 base, with 13 bases between them. In DNA form, the CDR3 reads TGCAGTGCTATGCCTGGCAGGGGCCAAGAGACCCAGTACTTC. Translation: CSAMPGRGQETQYF.

The chain couples TRBV29-1 to TRBJ2-1; D is possibly TRBD1 (5 bases). This CDR3 spans 15 amino acids. V lost 8 bases and J 8 bases, leaving 25 bases between the germline ends. Germline V gives CDR1 SQVTM, CDR2 ANQGSEA. CDR3 DNA: TGCAGCCCCCTCCTATTTTCGACCCAGGGCCATGAGCAGTTCTTC. Its translation is CSPLLFSTQGHEQFF.

The chain joins TRBV12-3 or TRBV12-4 to TRBJ2-1; 9 bases are a match to TRBD2. V lost 6 bases and J lost 3; bases outside the gene matches: 3. CDR3 length: 14 amino acids. The CDR3 reads CASRPSGDYNEQFF. Written as DNA, the CDR3 is TGTGCCAGCAGACCTAGCGGGGACTACAATGAGCAGTTCTTC.

This clonotype was counted between two and nine times. The chain couples TRBV3-1 to TRBJ1-1; weak D call: TRBD1 (5 bases). The CDR3 spans 16 residues. CDR1 and CDR2 (germline): LGHDT, YNNKEL (reference sequence). Between the trimmed V and J ends, which lost 2 bases and 1 base, there was a span of 14 bases. The DNA of the CDR3 is TGTGCCAGCAGCCAACCCCAGGGCCACCCGAACACTGAAGCTTTCTTT. This sequence encodes CASSQPQGHPNTEAFF.

The chain links TRBV6-1 to TRBJ2-3, with 10 bases matching TRBD2. The germline V gene has CDR1 MNHNS and CDR2 SASEGT. This CDR3 comprises 15 residues. Trimming at V came to 5 bases and at J to 6 bases, leaving 8 bases not matched to a gene. DNA for the CDR3: TGTGCCAGCAGTAACAGCGGGAGGGCCTTGGATACGCAGTATTTT. Protein sequence: CASSNSGRALDTQYF.

This clonotype was recorded many times. The V call is TRBV4-2, the J call TRBJ2-2; 12 nucleotides line up with TRBD2. The CDR3 consists of 16 residues. Per the germline V gene, CDR1 is LGHNA and CDR2 is YNFKEQ. V was pared by 4 bases and J by 1 base, with 1 base of the junction left unmatched. CDR3 residues: CASSPGLAGNTGELFF. In nucleotides, the CDR3 is TGTGCCAGCAGCCCGGGACTAGCGGGGAACACCGGGGAGCTGTTTTTT.

The CDR3 reads CASSVATSGAYGYTF. The CDR3 bases are TGTGCCAGCAGCGTAGCGACGTCAGGGGCTTATGGCTACACCTTC. The chain is built from TRBV9 and TRBJ1-2; the D gene is possibly TRBD1 (6 bases). Germline-derived CDR1 and CDR2 are SGDLS and YYNGEE. The CDR3 length is 15 residues. Trimming shortened V by 0 bases and J by 5 bases, and 14 bases separated the two germline ends.

The genes are TRBV12-3 or TRBV12-4 and TRBJ1-5, with D possibly being TRBD1 (5 bases). CDR3 size: 17 residues. The V gene lost 4 bases and the J gene lost 6 bases, with 22 bases spanning the gap. The CDR3 spells CASSYRQRPGSTQPQHF. CDR3 in DNA: TGTGCCAGCAGTTATCGACAGAGGCCGGGAAGTACTCAGCCCCAGCATTTT.

The rearrangement joins TRBV12-3 or TRBV12-4 to TRBJ2-1; D is unclear. Trimming pared 7 bases from V and 8 bases from J, leaving 15 bases between. This CDR3 contains 13 residues. In DNA, the CDR3 is TGTGCCAGCAATCGTTCGGGCCGGGATGAGCAGTTCTTC. It specifies CASNRSGRDEQFF.

This clonotype was found a few times. The chain recombines TRBV24-1 with TRBJ2-1; weak D call: TRBD2 (6 bases). The CDR3 loop spans 16 amino acids. The V end lost 12 bases, the J end lost 0 bases, and 20 bases lay between the germline ends. Germline V gives CDR1 KGHDR, CDR2 SFDVKD. CDR3 sequence: CASIEIAVSSYNEQFF. DNA for the CDR3: TGTGCCTCAATAGAGATAGCGGTTAGCTCCTACAATGAGCAGTTCTTC.

In this sample, this clonotype turned up a few times. The chain combines TRBV10-2 with TRBJ1-5; D gene unclear. Trimming cost V 0 bases and J 7 bases, with 10 bases left between them. CDR1 and CDR2 (germline): WSHSY, SAAADI. The CDR3 has 14 amino acids. CDR3 coding DNA: TGCGCCAGCAGTGAGTCATCGAGGAGGCAGCCCCAGCATTTT. As protein: CASSESSRRQPQHF.